This TCR beta chain derives from a study of T cell repertoires in cytomegalovirus infection. Overall study: The public TCR beta signatures pointed to both CMV infection and matching HLA type. Study-wide points: Dominating the ex vivo response were HLA-C-restricted CMV-specific TCR beta clonotypes. Summed frequency of public TCR beta families distinguished CMV carriers with the relevant HLA.

Of note for this clonotype: Its antigen remains unknown.

V shed 0 bases and J shed 4 bases, with 11 bases lying between them. Germline CDR1 SGHNT, CDR2 YYREEE (reference sequence). The CDR3 consists of 16 residues. TCRdb reprocessed the reads via MiXCR and lists one record per CDR3 protein. The table has around 550,000 distinct CDR3 sequences, approximately 25% seen once. The sequenced sample consisted of PBMCs. The chain carries TRBV5-4 and TRBJ2-6; tentative D call: TRBD2 (5 bases). This clonotype was obtained from a human donor in good health (CMV status not recorded). Some clones in this sample may be carry-over from other donors' samples. This CDR3 is CASSLAVGAGANVLTF. For the CDR3, the DNA is TGTGCCAGCAGCTTGGCCGTGGGAGCCGGGGCCAACGTCCTGACTTTC. The complete variable domain, with remaining parts taken from reference TRBV5-4 and TRBJ2-6, reads ETGVTQSPTHLIKTRGQQVTLRCSSQSGHNTVSWYQQALGQGPQFIFQYYREEENGRGNFPPRFSGLQFPNYSSELNVNALELDDSALYLCASSLAVGAGANVLTFGAGSRLTVL.